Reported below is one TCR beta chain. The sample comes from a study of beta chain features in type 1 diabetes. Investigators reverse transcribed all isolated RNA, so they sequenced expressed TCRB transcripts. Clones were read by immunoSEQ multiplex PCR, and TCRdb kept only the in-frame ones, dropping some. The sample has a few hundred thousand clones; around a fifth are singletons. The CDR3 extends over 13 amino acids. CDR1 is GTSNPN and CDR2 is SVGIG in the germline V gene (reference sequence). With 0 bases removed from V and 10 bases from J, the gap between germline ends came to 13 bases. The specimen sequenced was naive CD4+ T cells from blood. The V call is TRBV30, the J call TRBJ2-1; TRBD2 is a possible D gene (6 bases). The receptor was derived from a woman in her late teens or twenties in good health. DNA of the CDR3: TGTGCCTGGAGTGTACGGTATGGGGGGGAGCAGTTCTTC. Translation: CAWSVRYGGEQFF.